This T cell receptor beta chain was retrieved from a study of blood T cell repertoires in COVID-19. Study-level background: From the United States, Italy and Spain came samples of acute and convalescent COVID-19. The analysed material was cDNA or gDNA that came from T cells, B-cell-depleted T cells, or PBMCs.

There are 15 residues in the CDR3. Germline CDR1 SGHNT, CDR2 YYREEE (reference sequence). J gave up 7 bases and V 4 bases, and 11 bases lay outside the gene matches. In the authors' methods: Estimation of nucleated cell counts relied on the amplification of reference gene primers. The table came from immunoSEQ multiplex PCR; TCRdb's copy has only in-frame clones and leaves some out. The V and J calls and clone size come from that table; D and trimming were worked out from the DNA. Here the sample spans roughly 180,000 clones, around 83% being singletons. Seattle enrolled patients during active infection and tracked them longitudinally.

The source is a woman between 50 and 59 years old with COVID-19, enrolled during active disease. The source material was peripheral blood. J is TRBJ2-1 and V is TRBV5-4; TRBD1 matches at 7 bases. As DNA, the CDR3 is TGTGCCAGCAGCCCCCCGGGACAGCCGGGAAATGAGCAGTTCTTC. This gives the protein CASSPPGQPGNEQFF.